This TCR beta chain was recovered during a study of PD-L1 blockade in urothelial cancer. Study at large: Dosed intravenously at 1,200 mg every 3 weeks, atezolizumab was initiated by patients around 2014. At 3 weeks after treatment start (second dose) and again at 6 weeks, blood was analyzed. General study points: Better survival was forecast by a pretreatment blood TCR clonality below the median.

Clones were sequenced by immunoSEQ multiplex PCR, and TCRdb holds only the in-frame ones, with some missing. Here the sample spans about 74,000 clones, 85% to 90% being singletons. Germline V gene data show CDR1 as MNHNS and CDR2 as SASEGT. The CDR3 has 16 residues. V was pared by 0 bases and J by 1 base, with 12 bases between. Stated time point: pretreatment peripheral blood. Enrolled patients showed locally advanced or metastatic urothelial carcinoma. Of note for this clone: As yet, its antigen is unknown.

The V and J genes are TRBV6-1 and TRBJ1-1; no firm D call. The specimen comprised PBMCs, sampled around atezolizumab (anti-PD-L1) treatment. The clonotype comes from a man between 65 and 85 years old with urothelial cancer. This CDR3 is CASSEARVFQNTEAFF. Written as DNA, the CDR3 is TGTGCCAGCAGTGAAGCGCGGGTCTTCCAGAACACTGAAGCTTTCTTT.